The 16 T cell receptor beta chains given below trace back to one sample, sequenced in a study of blood T cells in healthy people across ages. Using a J-beta primer mix together with a sample-barcoded 5' primer, a second PCR was run for roughly 7 to 12 cycles. TCRdb independently ran MiXCR on the 5' RACE reads; one entry per CDR3 protein. The data contain some 1.5 million distinct CDR3 sequences, 28% of them singletons. The sequencing input was blood. Receptors originate from a woman between 25 and 40 years old in good health.

The chain has TRBV12-3 or TRBV12-4 and TRBJ2-3, with TRBD2 matching 7 bases. The CDR3 totals 15 residues. Trimming cost V 3 bases and J 2 bases; bases outside gene matches: 5. The chain's CDR3 is CASSFEAGVTDTQYF. CDR3 bases: TGTGCCAGCAGTTTCGAGGCGGGGGTCACAGATACGCAGTATTTT.

This clonotype was seen ten or more times. The chain employs TRBV29-1 and TRBJ2-7; no clear D. The V end was cut by 8 bases, the J end by 4 bases, with 12 bases between. Per germline, CDR1 SQVTM and CDR2 ANQGSEA. The CDR3 is made up of 11 amino acids. The CDR3 DNA reads TGCAGCTACCAGTATGGTTACGAGCAGTACTTC. Its translation is CSYQYGYEQYF.

J is TRBJ2-2 and V is TRBV18; no clear D gene. This CDR3 has 15 amino acids. Germline V lookup: CDR1 KGHSH, CDR2 LQKENI. The V end lost 1 base, the J end lost 1 base, and 7 bases lay between the germline ends. The CDR3 region is CASSPLERNTGELFF. The CDR3 DNA reads as TGTGCCAGCTCACCACTGGAACGGAACACCGGGGAGCTGTTTTTT.

There are many counts of this clonotype. CDR3 amino acids: CASSDDTGGQETQYF. The CDR3 DNA sequence: TGTGCCAGCAGCGACGACACAGGGGGGCAAGAGACCCAGTACTTC. The chain uses TRBV9 and TRBJ2-5; TRBD1 matches 8 bases. The V and J ends lost 3 bases and 2 bases, in that order; junction bases with no gene match: 6. This CDR3 has 15 residues. CDR1 SGDLS and CDR2 YYNGEE come from the germline V gene.

This clonotype was counted between two and nine times. The chain carries TRBV14 and TRBJ2-2, with D maybe TRBD2 (7 bases). Per the germline V gene, CDR1 is SGHDN and CDR2 is FVKESK. V lost 4 bases to trimming and J lost 1 base, with 13 bases between them. The CDR3 consists of 16 residues. CDR3 coding DNA: TGTGCCAGCAGCCGCCGGGGGGCGGTGAACACCGGGGAGCTGTTTTTT. Its protein product is CASSRRGAVNTGELFF.

The sample holds many counts of this clonotype. The rearrangement links TRBV5-4 to TRBJ2-3, with D unresolved. Germline values: CDR1 SGHNT, CDR2 YYREEE (reference sequence). V was shortened by 6 bases and J by 8 bases, with 16 bases between the two germline ends. CDR3 length: 13 residues. CDR3 region: CASTTSELSTQYF. In DNA, the CDR3 is TGTGCCAGCACCACCTCGGAGCTCAGTACGCAGTATTTT.

With regard to this clonotype: Mismatch with germline at one junction end may stem from a read error. The rearrangement joins TRBV25-1 to TRBJ2-5, with TRBD2 as a possible D gene (5 bases). The CDR3 runs 11 residues. Looked up from germline, CDR1 is MGHDK and CDR2 is SYGVNS. The CDR3: CASWTQGTQYF. DNA of the CDR3: TGTGCCAGCTGGACTCAAGGGACCCAGTACTTC.

This clonotype was seen more than once but under ten times. The V and J genes are TRBV5-1 and TRBJ2-5, with no clear D. The germline V gene has CDR1 SGHRS and CDR2 YFSETQ. V lost 5 bases and J lost 0, with 11 bases in between. This CDR3 spans 14 amino acids. As DNA, the CDR3 is TGCGCCAGCAGTACCGGGTCTTACCAAGAGACCCAGTACTTC. Translation: CASSTGSYQETQYF.

The genes are TRBV7-2 and TRBJ1-2; D ambiguous. This CDR3 has 12 amino acids. V lost 1 base to trimming and J lost 10 bases, with 10 bases between them. From germline, CDR1 is SGHTA and CDR2 FQGNSA. As DNA, the CDR3 is TGTGCCAGCAGCTTAGTAGACAACGTCTACACCTTC. As protein: CASSLVDNVYTF.

As for this clonotype: A much bigger clone sits one base away, suggesting this may be a read error. The CDR3 does not end in the conserved phenylalanine or tryptophan, so this is likely a read error. The V gene is TRBV6-5, the J gene TRBJ2-5, with 7 positions matching TRBD1. V lost 6 bases, J lost 5 bases, and 12 bases stayed unmatched. This CDR3 has 15 residues. Germline lookup yields CDR1 MNHEY and CDR2 SVGAGI. The CDR3 loop reads CASRITGAAFETQYV. The CDR3 nucleotides are TGTGCCAGCAGAATCACAGGGGCGGCTTTTGAGACCCAGTACGTC.

This clonotype was seen repeatedly, ten times or more. V is TRBV10-2 and J is TRBJ2-7; 10 bases fit TRBD1. Per germline, CDR1 WSHSY and CDR2 SAAADI. The CDR3 runs 15 residues. With V trimmed by 6 bases and J by 1 base, 6 bases remained unmatched. Here the CDR3 DNA reads TGCGCCAGCAGGTTAGGGACAGGGGCTTCCTACGAGCAGTACTTC. The encoded protein is CASRLGTGASYEQYF.

This clonotype was seen only a few times. The V and J genes are TRBV19 and TRBJ2-1; D remains ambiguous. CDR3 length equals 15 residues. The germline gives CDR1 LNHDA, CDR2 SQIVND (reference sequence). V shed 6 bases and J shed 0 bases, with 12 bases lying between them. CDR3 loop: CASSPSDNSYNEQFF. The DNA of the CDR3 is TGTGCCAGTAGCCCCTCCGATAACTCCTACAATGAGCAGTTCTTC.

This clonotype was seen more than once but under ten times. This rearrangement joins TRBV29-1 to TRBJ2-7; D call uncertain. Trimming took off 7 bases at V and 5 bases at J, with 21 bases between the two ends. This CDR3 spans 14 amino acids. Germline CDR1 SQVTM, CDR2 ANQGSEA. CDR3 in DNA: TGCAGCGCCTCGGGTAGGGCAGGTCACCACGAGCAGTACTTC. Its protein is CSASGRAGHHEQYF.

Details on this clonotype: Germline is not matched at one junction end, which may reflect a read error. The V and J genes are TRBV30 and TRBJ2-6; D is possibly TRBD1 (5 bases). The germline gives CDR1 GTSNPN, CDR2 SVGIG (reference sequence). The CDR3 extends over 14 amino acids. The CDR3 sequence is CAWSQRSGANVPTF. For the CDR3, the DNA is TGTGCCTGGAGTCAGCGCTCTGGGGCCAACGTCCCGACTTTC.

The rearrangement links TRBV7-2 to TRBJ2-1; the D call may be TRBD1 or TRBD2 (6 bases each). The germline V gene encodes CDR1 SGHTA and CDR2 FQGNSA. This CDR3 has 15 residues. The ends were cut back, 1 base at V and 10 bases at J, with 17 bases in the middle. CDR3 region: CASSLGGALDLEQFF. In DNA form, the CDR3 reads TGTGCCAGCAGCTTAGGGGGGGCCCTGGATTTGGAGCAGTTCTTC.

The chain is built from TRBV5-1 and TRBJ1-1; 8 bases line up with TRBD1. The germline V gene has CDR1 SGHRS and CDR2 YFSETQ. There are 14 residues in the CDR3. Trimming cost V 5 bases and J 3 bases; bases outside gene matches: 6. The CDR3 is CASRSGQGYTEAFF. The CDR3 bases are TGCGCCAGCAGGAGTGGACAGGGCTACACTGAAGCTTTCTTT.